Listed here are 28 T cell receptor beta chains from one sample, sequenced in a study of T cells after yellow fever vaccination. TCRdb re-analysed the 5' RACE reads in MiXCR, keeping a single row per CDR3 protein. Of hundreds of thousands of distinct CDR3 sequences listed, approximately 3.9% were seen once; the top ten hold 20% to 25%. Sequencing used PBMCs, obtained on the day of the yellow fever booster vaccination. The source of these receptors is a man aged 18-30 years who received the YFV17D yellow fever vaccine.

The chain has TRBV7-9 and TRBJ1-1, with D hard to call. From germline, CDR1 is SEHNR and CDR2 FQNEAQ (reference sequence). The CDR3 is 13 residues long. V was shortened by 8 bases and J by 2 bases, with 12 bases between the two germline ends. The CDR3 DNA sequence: TGTGCCAGCCCCGGCGTCCCAAACACTGAAGCTTTCTTT. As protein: CASPGVPNTEAFF.

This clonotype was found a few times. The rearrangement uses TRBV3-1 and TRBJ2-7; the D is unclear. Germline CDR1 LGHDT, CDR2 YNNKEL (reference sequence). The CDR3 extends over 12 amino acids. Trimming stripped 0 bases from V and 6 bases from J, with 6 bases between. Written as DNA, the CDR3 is TGTGCCAGCAGCCAAGATCGTGGCGAGCAGTACGTC. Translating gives CASSQDRGEQYV.

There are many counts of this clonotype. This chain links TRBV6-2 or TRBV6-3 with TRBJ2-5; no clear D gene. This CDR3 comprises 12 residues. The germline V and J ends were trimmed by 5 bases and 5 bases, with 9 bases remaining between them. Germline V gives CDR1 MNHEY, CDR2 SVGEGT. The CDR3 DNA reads TGTGCCAGCAGTCCAACGGATGAGACCCAGTACTTC. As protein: CASSPTDETQYF.

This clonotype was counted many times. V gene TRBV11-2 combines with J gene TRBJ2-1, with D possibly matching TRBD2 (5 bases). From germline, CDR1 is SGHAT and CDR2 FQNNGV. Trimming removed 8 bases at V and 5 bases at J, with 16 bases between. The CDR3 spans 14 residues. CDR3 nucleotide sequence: TGTGCCAGCGGAGAGGACTGGAGAAACAATGAGCAGTTCTTC. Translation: CASGEDWRNNEQFF.

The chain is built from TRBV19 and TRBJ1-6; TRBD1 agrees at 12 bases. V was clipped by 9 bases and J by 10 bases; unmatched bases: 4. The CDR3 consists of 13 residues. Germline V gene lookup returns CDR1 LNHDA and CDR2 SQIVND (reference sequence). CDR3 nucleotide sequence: TGTGCCAGCTGGGACAGGGGGCTATCACCCCTCCACTTT. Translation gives CASWDRGLSPLHF.

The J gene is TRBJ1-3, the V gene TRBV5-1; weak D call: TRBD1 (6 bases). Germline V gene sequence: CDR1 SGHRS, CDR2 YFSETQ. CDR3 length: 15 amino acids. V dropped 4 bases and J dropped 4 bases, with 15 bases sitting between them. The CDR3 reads CASSPQGRSGNTIYF. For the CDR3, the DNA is TGCGCCAGCAGCCCACAGGGAAGGTCCGGAAACACCATATATTTT.

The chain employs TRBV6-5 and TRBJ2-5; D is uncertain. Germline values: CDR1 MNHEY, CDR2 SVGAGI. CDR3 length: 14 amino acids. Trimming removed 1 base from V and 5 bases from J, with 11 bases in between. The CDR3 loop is CASSYFGSGETQYF. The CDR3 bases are TGTGCCAGCAGTTACTTCGGGTCCGGGGAGACCCAGTACTTC.

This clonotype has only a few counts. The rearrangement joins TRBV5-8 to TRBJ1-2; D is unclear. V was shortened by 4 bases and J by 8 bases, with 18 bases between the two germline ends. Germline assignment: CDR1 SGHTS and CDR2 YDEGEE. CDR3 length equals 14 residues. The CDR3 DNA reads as TGTGCCAGCAGCCCAACCACCTCGGGATGGGGCTACACCTTC. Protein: CASSPTTSGWGYTF. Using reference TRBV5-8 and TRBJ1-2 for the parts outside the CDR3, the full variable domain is EAGVTQSPTHLIKTRGQQATLRCSPISGHTSVYWYQQALGLGLQFLLWYDEGEERNRGNFPPRFSGRQFPNYSSELNVNALELEDSALYLCASSPTTSGWGYTFGSGTRLTVV.

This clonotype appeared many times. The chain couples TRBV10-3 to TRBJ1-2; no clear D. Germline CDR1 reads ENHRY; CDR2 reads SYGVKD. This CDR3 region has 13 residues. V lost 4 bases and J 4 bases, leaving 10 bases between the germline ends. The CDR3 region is CAISVGGSYGYTF. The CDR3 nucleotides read TGTGCCATCAGTGTGGGTGGTAGCTATGGCTACACCTTC.

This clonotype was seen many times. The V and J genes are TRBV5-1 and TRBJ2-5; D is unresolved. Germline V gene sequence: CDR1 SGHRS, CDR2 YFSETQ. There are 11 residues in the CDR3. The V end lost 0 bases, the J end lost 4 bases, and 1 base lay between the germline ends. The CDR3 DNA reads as TGCGCCAGCAGCTTGGCAGAGACCCAGTACTTC. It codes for CASSLAETQYF.

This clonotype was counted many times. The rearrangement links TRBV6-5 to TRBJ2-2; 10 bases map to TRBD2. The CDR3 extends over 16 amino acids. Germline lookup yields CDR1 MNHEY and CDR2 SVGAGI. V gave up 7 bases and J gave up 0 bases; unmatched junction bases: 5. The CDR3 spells CASTRLAGTNTGELFF. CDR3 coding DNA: TGTGCCAGCACCCGACTAGCGGGTACGAACACCGGGGAGCTGTTTTTT.

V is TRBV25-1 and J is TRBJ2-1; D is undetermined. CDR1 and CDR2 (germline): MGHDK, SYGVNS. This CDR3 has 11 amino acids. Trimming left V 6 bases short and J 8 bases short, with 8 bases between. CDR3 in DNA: TGTGCCAGCAGATTTCGCGATGAGCAGTTCTTC. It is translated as CASRFRDEQFF.

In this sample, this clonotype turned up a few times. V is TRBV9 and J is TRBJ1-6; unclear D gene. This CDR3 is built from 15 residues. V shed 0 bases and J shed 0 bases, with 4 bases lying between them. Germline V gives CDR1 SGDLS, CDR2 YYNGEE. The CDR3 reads CASSVEDSYNSPLHF. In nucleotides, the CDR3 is TGTGCCAGCAGCGTAGAGGACTCCTATAATTCACCCCTCCACTTT.

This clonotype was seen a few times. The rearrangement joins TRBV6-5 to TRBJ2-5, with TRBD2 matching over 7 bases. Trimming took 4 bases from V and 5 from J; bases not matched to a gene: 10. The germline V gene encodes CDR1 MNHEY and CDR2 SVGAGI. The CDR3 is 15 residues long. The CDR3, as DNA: TGTGCCAGCAGTTCCCACCAGCGGGGTAGGGAGACCCAGTACTTC. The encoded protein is CASSSHQRGRETQYF.

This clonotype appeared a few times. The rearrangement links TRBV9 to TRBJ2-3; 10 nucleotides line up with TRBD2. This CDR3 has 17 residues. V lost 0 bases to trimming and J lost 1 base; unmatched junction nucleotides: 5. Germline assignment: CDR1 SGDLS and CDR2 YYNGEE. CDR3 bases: TGTGCCAGCAGCGTAGTCCCCACTAGCGGGGGCACAGATACGCAGTATTTT. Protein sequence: CASSVVPTSGGTDTQYF.

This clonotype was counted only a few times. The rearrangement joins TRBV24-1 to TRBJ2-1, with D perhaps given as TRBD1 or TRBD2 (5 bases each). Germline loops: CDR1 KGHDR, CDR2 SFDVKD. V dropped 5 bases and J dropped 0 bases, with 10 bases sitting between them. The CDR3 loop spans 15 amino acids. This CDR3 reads CATSVGESSYNEQFF. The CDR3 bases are TGTGCCACCAGTGTGGGGGAAAGCTCCTACAATGAGCAGTTCTTC.

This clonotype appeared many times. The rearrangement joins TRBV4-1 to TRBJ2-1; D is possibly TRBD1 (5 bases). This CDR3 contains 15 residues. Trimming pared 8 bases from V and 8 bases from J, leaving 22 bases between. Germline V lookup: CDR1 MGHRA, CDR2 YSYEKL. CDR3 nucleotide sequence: TGCGCCAGCGGGTATAGAGACAGTTCATCGCATGAGCAGTTCTTC. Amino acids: CASGYRDSSSHEQFF.

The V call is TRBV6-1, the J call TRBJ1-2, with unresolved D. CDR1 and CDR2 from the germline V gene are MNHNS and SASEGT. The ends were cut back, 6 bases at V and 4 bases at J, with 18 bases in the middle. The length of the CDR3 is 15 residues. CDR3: CASSNLPTESYGYTF. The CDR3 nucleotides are TGTGCCAGCAGCAACCTACCGACTGAAAGCTATGGCTACACCTTC.

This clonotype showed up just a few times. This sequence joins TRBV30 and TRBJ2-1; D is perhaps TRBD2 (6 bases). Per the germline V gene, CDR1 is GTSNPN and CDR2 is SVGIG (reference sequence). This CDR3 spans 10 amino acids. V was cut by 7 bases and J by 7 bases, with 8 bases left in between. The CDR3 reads CAYRGNEQFF. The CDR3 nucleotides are TGTGCCTACCGGGGGAATGAGCAGTTCTTC.

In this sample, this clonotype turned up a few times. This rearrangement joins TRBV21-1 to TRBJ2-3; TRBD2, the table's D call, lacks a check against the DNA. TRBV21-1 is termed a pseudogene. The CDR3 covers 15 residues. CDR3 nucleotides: TGTGCCAGCAGCAATCGGGGCCCCGTCACAGATACGCAGTATTTT. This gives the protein CASSNRGPVTDTQYF.

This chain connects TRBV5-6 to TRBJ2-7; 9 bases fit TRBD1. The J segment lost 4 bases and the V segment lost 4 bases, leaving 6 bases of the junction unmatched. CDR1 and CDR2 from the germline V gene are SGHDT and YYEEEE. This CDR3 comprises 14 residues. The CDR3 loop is CASSPGQGRYEQYV. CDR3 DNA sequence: TGTGCCAGCAGCCCCGGACAGGGGAGGTACGAGCAGTACGTC.

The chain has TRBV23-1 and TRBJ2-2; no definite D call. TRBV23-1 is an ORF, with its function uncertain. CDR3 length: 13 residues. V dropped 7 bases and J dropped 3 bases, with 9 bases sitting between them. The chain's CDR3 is CASKRRHTGELFF. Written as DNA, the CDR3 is TGCGCCAGCAAGCGTCGGCACACCGGGGAGCTGTTTTTT.

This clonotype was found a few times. Here the CDR3 reads CASSYSKATEAFF. The CDR3 DNA reads as TGTGCCAGCAGTTACTCGAAGGCCACTGAAGCTTTCTTT. V usage is TRBV6-5 and J usage is TRBJ1-1, with D hard to call. The CDR3 loop spans 13 amino acids. V gave up 0 bases and J gave up 4 bases, with 6 bases separating them. Germline CDR1 and CDR2: MNHEY and SVGAGI.

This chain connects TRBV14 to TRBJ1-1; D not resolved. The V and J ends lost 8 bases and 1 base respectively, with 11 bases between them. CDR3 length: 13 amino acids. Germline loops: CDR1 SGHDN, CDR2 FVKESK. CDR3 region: CASGLRANTEAFF. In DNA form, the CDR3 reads TGTGCCAGCGGCCTAAGAGCGAACACTGAAGCTTTCTTT. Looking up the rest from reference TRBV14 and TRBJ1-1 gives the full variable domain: EAGVTQFPSHSVIEKGQTVTLRCDPISGHDNLYWYRRVMGKEIKFLLHFVKESKQDESGMPNNRFLAERTGGTYSTLKVQPAELEDSGVYFCASGLRANTEAFFGQGTRLTVV.

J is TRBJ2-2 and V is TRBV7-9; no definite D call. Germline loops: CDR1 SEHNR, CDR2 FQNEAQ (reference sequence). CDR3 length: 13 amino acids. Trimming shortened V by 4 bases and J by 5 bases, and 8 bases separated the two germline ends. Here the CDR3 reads CASSSSGTGELFF. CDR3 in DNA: TGTGCCAGCAGCTCCTCAGGTACCGGGGAGCTGTTTTTT.

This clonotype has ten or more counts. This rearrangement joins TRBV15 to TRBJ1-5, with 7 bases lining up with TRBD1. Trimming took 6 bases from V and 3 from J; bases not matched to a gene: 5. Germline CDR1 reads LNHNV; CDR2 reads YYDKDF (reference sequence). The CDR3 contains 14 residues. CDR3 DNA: TGTGCCACCAGTCTACAGGGGTCCAATCAGCCCCAGCATTTT. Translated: CATSLQGSNQPQHF.

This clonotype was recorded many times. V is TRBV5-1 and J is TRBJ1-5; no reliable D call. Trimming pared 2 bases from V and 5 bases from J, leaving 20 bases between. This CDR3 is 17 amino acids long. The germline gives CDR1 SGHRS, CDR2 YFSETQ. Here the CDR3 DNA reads TGCGCCAGCAGCTTCAGTCCTATATTGTCGCAGGATCAGCCCCAGCATTTT. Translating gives CASSFSPILSQDQPQHF.

The CDR3 DNA is TGTGCCAGCAGCCACGAAATATCTCGAAACACCATATATTTT. Amino acids: CASSHEISRNTIYF. The rearrangement links TRBV7-9 to TRBJ1-3; D remains unclear. The CDR3 loop spans 14 amino acids. Looked up from germline, CDR1 is SEHNR and CDR2 is FQNEAQ (reference sequence). V was trimmed by 5 bases and J by 5 bases, leaving 13 bases between them. Based on the CDR3 plus reference TRBV7-9 and TRBJ1-3, the full variable domain is DTGVSQNPRHKITKRGQNVTFRCDPISEHNRLYWYRQTLGQGPEFLTYFQNEAQLEKSRLLSDRFSAERPKGSFSTLEIQRTEQGDSAMYLCASSHEISRNTIYFGEGSWLTVV.